These T cell receptor beta chains were read from a single sample in a study of T cell repertoires in cytomegalovirus infection. TCRdb recomputed calls from the reads with MiXCR, one row per CDR3 protein. The repertoire holds 650,000 to 900,000 distinct CDR3 sequences, with about 29% as singletons. These receptors' antigens are unknown. Here the sequenced sample was cultured CD8+ T cells from PBMCs, taken from culture after CMV antigen stimulation. The origin of the receptors is a human donor in good health (CMV status not recorded). Some clones in this sample may be carry-over from other donors' samples. The CDR3 runs from the conserved cysteine through the conserved F or W.

J: TRBJ2-5; V: TRBV7-9; CDR3: CANSQETQYF
J: TRBJ2-1; V: TRBV27; CDR3: CASMSRGLTRQFF
J: TRBJ2-1; V: TRBV29-1; CDR3: CSVLTLSGPRAGEQFF
J: TRBJ2-5; V: TRBV11-2; CDR3: CASSPFPASEETQYF
J: TRBJ2-3; V: TRBV25-1; CDR3: CASSEYYPTLSSTDTQYF
J: TRBJ2-5; V: TRBV28; CDR3: CASQGPNYLQETQYF
J: TRBJ2-5; V: TRBV11-3; CDR3: CASSPGQGRRYRETQYF
J: TRBJ1-2; V: TRBV25-1; CDR3: CASSERGYRVGYGYTF
J: TRBJ1-3; V: TRBV6-6; CDR3: CASSYSSGNTIYF
J: TRBJ2-1; V: TRBV7-9; CDR3: CASSPTTGGSANEQFF
J: TRBJ2-5; V: TRBV5-3; CDR3: CASSFGEMEGETQYF
J: TRBJ2-2; V: TRBV18; CDR3: CASSSLGGELFF
J: TRBJ2-3; V: TRBV6-1; CDR3: CASSRTGQGDTQYF
J: TRBJ2-4; V: TRBV2; CDR3: CASLLAKNIQYF
J: TRBJ1-2; V: TRBV2; CDR3: CASSGPRDGGLYGYTF
J: TRBJ2-4; V: TRBV6-6; CDR3: CASSTHRDLTKNIQYF
J: TRBJ2-1; V: TRBV15; CDR3: CATSRPGETEQFF
J: TRBJ1-1; V: TRBV6-5; CDR3: CASSYSVRLEAFF
J: TRBJ2-1; V: TRBV24-1; CDR3: CATSPWQGAYNEQFF
J: TRBJ2-2; V: TRBV29-1; CDR3: CSVVVSGGTGELFF
J: TRBJ1-2; V: TRBV19; CDR3: CASKSVSSTNYGYTF
J: TRBJ1-1; V: TRBV12-3/TRBV12-4; CDR3: CASSSQGWAFF
J: TRBJ2-3; V: TRBV4-3; CDR3: CASSQDTGFIDTQYF
J: TRBJ2-3; V: TRBV28; CDR3: CASSLGRRFHSDTQYF
J: TRBJ1-2; V: TRBV4-3; CDR3: CASSTRKGDDYGYTF
J: TRBJ2-3; V: TRBV27; CDR3: CASSYAVTDTQYF
J: TRBJ2-3; V: TRBV7-6; CDR3: CASSLAGTQGADTQYF
J: TRBJ2-1; V: TRBV7-3; CDR3: CASSLQPGANEQFF
J: TRBJ2-2; V: TRBV4-2; CDR3: CASSSRTGGAGTGELFF
J: TRBJ1-5; V: TRBV6-6; CDR3: CASSYSIPGHNQPQHF
J: TRBJ1-1; V: TRBV6-5; CDR3: CASRASRTIRTEAFF
J: TRBJ1-1; V: TRBV27; CDR3: CASRDGGQLTEAFF
J: TRBJ1-5; V: TRBV7-9; CDR3: CASSALGQGNQPQHF
J: TRBJ1-2; V: TRBV6-2/TRBV6-3; CDR3: CASLRQGFPDGYTF
J: TRBJ1-2; V: TRBV19; CDR3: CASSPFSMGYTF
J: TRBJ2-3; V: TRBV20-1; CDR3: CSVSSNRMVTDTQYF
J: TRBJ1-6; V: TRBV7-8; CDR3: CASRGTGAGVVDSPLHF
J: TRBJ2-1; V: TRBV4-1; CDR3: CASSQAMSSYNEQFF
J: TRBJ2-1; V: TRBV7-9; CDR3: CASSLIGGAAYNEQFF
J: TRBJ1-1; V: TRBV20-1; CDR3: CSASLGVEAFF
J: TRBJ2-7; V: TRBV24-1; CDR3: CATRRDGQGRGYEQYF
J: TRBJ2-2; V: TRBV6-1; CDR3: CASTQGPTGELFF
J: TRBJ1-5; V: TRBV13; CDR3: CASSLGRNPNQPQHF
J: TRBJ2-1; V: TRBV7-9; CDR3: CASSLRGQGAYNEQFF
J: TRBJ1-2; V: TRBV6-5; CDR3: CASSYSPGDGYTF